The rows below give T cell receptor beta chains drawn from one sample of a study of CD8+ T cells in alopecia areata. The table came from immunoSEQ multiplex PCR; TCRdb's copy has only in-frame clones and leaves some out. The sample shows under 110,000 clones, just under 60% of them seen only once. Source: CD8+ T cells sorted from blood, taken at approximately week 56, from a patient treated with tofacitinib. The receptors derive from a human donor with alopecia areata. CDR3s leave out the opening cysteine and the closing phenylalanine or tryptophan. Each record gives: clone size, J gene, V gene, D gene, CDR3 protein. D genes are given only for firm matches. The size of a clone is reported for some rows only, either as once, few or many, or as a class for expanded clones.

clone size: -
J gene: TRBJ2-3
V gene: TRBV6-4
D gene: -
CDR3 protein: ASSELGGVGDTQY

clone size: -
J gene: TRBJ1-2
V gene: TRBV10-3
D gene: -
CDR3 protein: AISESGQAYGYT

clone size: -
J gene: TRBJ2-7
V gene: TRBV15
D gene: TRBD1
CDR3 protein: ATSKGTASSYEQY

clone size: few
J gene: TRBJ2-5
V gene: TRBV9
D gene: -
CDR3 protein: ASTSGGAQETQY

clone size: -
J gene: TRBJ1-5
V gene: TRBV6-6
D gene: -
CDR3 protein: ASSYSDLSQPQH

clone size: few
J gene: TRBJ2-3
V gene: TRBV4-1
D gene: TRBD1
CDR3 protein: ASSQVETGGVDTQY

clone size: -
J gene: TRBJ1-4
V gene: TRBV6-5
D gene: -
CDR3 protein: ASSPGQSVNEKLF

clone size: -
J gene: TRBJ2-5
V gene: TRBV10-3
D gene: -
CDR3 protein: AIRRGDGETQY

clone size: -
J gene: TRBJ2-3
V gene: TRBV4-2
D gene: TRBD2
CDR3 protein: ASSQEAGGPGDTQY

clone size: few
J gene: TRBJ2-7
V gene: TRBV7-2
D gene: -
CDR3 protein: ASSIPRQGGSRYEQY

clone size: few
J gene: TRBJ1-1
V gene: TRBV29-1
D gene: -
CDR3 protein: SVSPLWTEAF

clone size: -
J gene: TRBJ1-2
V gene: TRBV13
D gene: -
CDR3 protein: ASRTPDRNYGYT

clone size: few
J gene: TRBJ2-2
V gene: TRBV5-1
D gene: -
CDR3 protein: ASTLTGELF

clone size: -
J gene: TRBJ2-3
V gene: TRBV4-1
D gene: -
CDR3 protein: ASSQGIGTTDTQY

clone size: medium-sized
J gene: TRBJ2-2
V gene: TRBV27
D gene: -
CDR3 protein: ASQTGFAGELF

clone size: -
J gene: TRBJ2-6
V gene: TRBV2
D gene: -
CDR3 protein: ATSEFSGANVLT

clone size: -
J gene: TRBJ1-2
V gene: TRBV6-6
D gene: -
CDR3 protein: ATRRINYGYT

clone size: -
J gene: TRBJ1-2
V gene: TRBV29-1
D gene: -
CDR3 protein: SGRDLGEGGYT

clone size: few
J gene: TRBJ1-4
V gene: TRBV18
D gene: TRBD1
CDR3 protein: ASSPYGTGTTNEKLF

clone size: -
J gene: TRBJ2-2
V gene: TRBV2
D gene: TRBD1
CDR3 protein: ASTGQGNAGELF

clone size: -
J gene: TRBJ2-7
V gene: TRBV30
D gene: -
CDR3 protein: AWSGIQGTPWPYEQY

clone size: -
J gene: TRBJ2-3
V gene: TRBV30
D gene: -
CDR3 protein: AWSVGASTDTQY

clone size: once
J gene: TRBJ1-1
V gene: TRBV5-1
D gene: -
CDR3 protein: ASSLVLAGLNTEAF

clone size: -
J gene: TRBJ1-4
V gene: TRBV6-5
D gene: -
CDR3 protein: ASSPDLSTNEKLF

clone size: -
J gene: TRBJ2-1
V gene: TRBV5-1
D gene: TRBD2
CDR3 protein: ASTYLAGGLSYNEQF

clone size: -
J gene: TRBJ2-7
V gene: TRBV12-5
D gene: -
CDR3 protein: ASGHHPEREQY

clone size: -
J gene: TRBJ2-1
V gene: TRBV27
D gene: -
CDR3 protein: ASSLPGYGSLNEQF

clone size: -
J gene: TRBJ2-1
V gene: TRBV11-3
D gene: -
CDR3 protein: ASSLGWADNEQF

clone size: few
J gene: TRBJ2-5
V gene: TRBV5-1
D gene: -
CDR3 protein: ASSLLPDITQETQY

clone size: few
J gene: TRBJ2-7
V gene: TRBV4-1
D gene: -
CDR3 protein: ASSQGPQGGQGSSYEQY

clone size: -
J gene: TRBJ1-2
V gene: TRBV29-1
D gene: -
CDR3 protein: SVGQSAGYT